The 4 T cell receptor delta chains presented below share a single source sample, sequenced in a study of delta chains in infants with herpesvirus infections. Reverse transcription of PBMC RNA used primers specific for the gamma and delta chains. TCRdb re-identified clones in the RT-PCR reads via CATT. The table records around 960 delta-chain clones, around 36% of them present only once. The sequenced sample was peripheral blood, obtained at time point 1 of longitudinal follow-up. Receptors were obtained from a human donor who was a Ugandan infant, either HIV-exposed or HIV-unexposed (not recorded which).

A word on this clone: A far bigger clonotype differs at one base, so this is likely a read error. Distinct nucleotide sequences in the sample also encode this CDR3. The rearrangement links TRDV2 to TRDJ2, with TRDD3 identical over 12 bases. The CDR3 loop spans 14 amino acids. Germline-derived CDR1 and CDR2 are GEAIGNYY and EKD. CDR3 protein: CACDILGDTAQLFF. CDR3 bases: TGTGCCTGTGACATACTGGGGGATACAGCACAGCTCTTCTTT.

Relative to its sample, this clone is large. Within the sample, other DNA sequences also encode this same CDR3. V gene TRDV1 combines with J gene TRDJ1; 12 bases fit TRDD3. The ends lost 3 bases at V and 1 base at J; junction bases unmatched: 15. The CDR3 is 20 amino acids. The V gene's germline CDR1 is TSWWSYY and CDR2 QGS. The CDR3 bases are TGTGCTCTTGGGGATCTTCGGTACTGGGGGATACATCGGGTCACCGATAAACTCATCTTT. Its protein is CALGDLRYWGIHRVTDKLIF.

Comment on this clone: Being one base from a much bigger clone, this may be a read error. This rearrangement joins TRDV2 to TRDJ3, with D maybe TRDD3 (5 bases). Germline V CDR1 and CDR2: GEAIGNYY, EKD. V was trimmed by 0 bases and J by 0 bases, leaving 11 bases between them. CDR3 length: 18 amino acids. DNA of the CDR3: TGTGCCTGTGACACCGGGGGGGTACGCTCCTGGGACACCCGACAGATGTTTTTC. This sequence encodes CACDTGGVRSWDTRQMFF.

This clone was detected a few times. J is TRDJ2 and V is TRDV2; TRDD3 might be the D (5 bases). Germline V lookup: CDR1 GEAIGNYY, CDR2 EKD. The V and J ends lost 0 bases and 0 bases respectively, with 7 bases between them. This CDR3 has 15 amino acids. The DNA of the CDR3 is TGTGCCTGTGACACCTGGGGAGCTTTGACAGCACAACTCTTCTTT. It is translated as CACDTWGALTAQLFF.